This TCR beta chain was captured in a study of T cell repertoires in cytomegalovirus infection. Study background: CMV epitopes in the study were HLA-C-restricted (recently identified) and HLA-B-restricted (well studied). Indications of both CMV infection and matching HLA type were provided by public TCR beta signatures.

TCRdb independently ran MiXCR on the reads; one entry per CDR3 protein. The repertoire has under 500,000 distinct CDR3 sequences, under 55% of them found once; the top ten carry around 44%. This clonotype was picked up one time. Its antigen is unknown. Trimming took off 1 base at V and 1 base at J, with 15 bases between the two ends. The germline CDR1 and CDR2 sequences are SGHVS and FNYEAQ. CDR3 length equals 17 residues. The study's findings and limits: HLA-C-restricted CMV-specific TCR beta clonotypes were dominant in the ex vivo response. Carriers of CMV and the relevant HLA type were discriminated by public TCR beta frequency.

The receptor was derived from a human donor in good health (CMV status not recorded). Some clones in this sample may be carry-over from other donors' samples. The chain is built from TRBV7-6 and TRBJ2-3; possible D gene TRBD1, 5 bases. The sequencing used cultured PBMCs, collected from culture after CMV antigen stimulation. CDR3 DNA: TGTGCCAGCAGCTTAGGGCGGACAAGCCAGGGCACAGATACGCAGTATTTT. It specifies CASSLGRTSQGTDTQYF.